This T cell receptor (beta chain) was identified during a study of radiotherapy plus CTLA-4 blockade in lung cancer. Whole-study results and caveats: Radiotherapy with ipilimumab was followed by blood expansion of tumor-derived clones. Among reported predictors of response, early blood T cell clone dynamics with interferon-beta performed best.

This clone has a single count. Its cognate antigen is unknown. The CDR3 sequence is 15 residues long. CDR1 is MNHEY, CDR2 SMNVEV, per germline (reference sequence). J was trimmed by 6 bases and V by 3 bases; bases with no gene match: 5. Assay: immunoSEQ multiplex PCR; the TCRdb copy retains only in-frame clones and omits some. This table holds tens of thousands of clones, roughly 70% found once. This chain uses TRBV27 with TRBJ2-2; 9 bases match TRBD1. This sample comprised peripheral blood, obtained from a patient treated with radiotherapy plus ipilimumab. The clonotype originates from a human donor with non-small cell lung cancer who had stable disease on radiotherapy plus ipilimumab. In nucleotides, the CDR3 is TGTGCCAGCAGTTTTCGGACAGGGGCGGCCGGGGAGCTGTTTTTT. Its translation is CASSFRTGAAGELFF.